This T cell receptor beta chain was captured in a study of post-analysis software for immune sequencing data. Study-wide context: Relapsing-remitting, secondary progressive and progressive-relapsing forms of multiple sclerosis all featured among disease courses. Notes on the study in general: Compared against controls, patients with multiple sclerosis displayed significantly lower normalized Chao1 diversity. About five TRBV segments, including TRBV5-6, TRBV5-1 and TRBV20-1, were more frequent in patients than controls.

The CDR3 is 11 residues long. The germline V gene encodes CDR1 SGHTA and CDR2 FQGNSA. V was clipped by 6 bases and J by 7 bases, with 7 bases between them. This clonotype showed up just a few times. The antigen is not known. Unique molecular identifiers had been added to the TCR beta cDNA libraries. Researchers reported 520,000 or so cDNA molecules coming from about 0.98 to 11 million T cells. TCRdb redid the calling of the PCR reads with MiXCR, one entry per CDR3 protein. The data contain 430,000 or so distinct CDR3 sequences, 39% of them singletons. The J gene is TRBJ2-1, the V gene TRBV7-2; no firm D call. The TCR sequence derives from a girl aged 2 to 10 with multiple sclerosis. Sequencing was done on a sample of blood. The CDR3 is CASSTRNEQFF. The CDR3 region has the DNA TGTGCCAGCAGTACACGGAATGAGCAGTTCTTC.